One sample yielded the 7 T cell receptor beta chains listed below, sequenced in a study of T cells after posttransplantation cyclophosphamide. Profiling relied on immunoSEQ multiplex PCR, and the TCRdb table lists in-frame clones only, not all of them. There are some 31,000 clones in the sample, none observed a single time. Specimen: PBMCs. Source of these receptors: a young woman in good health and a related stem cell transplant donor.

This clone was recorded at least ten times. The chain recombines TRBV7-6 with TRBJ2-1; TRBD2 agrees at 8 bases. This CDR3 comprises 17 residues. V gave up 1 base and J gave up 3 bases; unmatched junction bases: 8. Germline CDR1 reads SGHVS; CDR2 reads FNYEAQ. The CDR3 bases are TGTGCCAGCAGCTTAGAAAGCCTCCTAGCGGGCTACAATGAGCAGTTCTTC. Translating it yields CASSLESLLAGYNEQFF.

This clone was recorded many times. This chain joins TRBV2 and TRBJ1-5, with no clear D. The ends were cut back, 0 bases at V and 6 bases at J, with 12 bases in the middle. This CDR3 is 15 amino acids long. Germline assignment: CDR1 SNHLY and CDR2 FYNNEI. CDR3 bases: TGTGCCAGCAGTGAAGCCCGGGGAGCGGGTCAGCCCCAGCATTTT. Protein sequence: CASSEARGAGQPQHF.

The table lists this clone with many counts. The rearrangement links TRBV6-2 or TRBV6-3 to TRBJ1-1, with 9 nucleotides matching TRBD1. The V gene end was trimmed by 8 bases and the J gene end by 9 bases; junction bases not matched to a gene: 10. Germline loops: CDR1 MNHEY, CDR2 SVGEGT. CDR3 length: 13 amino acids. CDR3 amino acids: CASLHGQGRKAFF. The CDR3 DNA sequence: TGTGCCAGCTTACATGGACAGGGGAGAAAAGCTTTCTTT.

The table lists this clone with many counts. V is TRBV19 and J is TRBJ1-4; D unclear. The CDR3 consists of 14 residues. With 8 bases removed from V and 1 base from J, the gap between germline ends came to 11 bases. Germline-derived CDR1 and CDR2 are LNHDA and SQIVND (reference sequence). The CDR3 region has the DNA TGTGCCAGTCAACGACACGGAACTAATGAAAAACTGTTTTTT. Protein: CASQRHGTNEKLFF.

This clone showed up many times. V is TRBV2 and J is TRBJ1-2; 10 nucleotides align to TRBD1. Germline loops: CDR1 SNHLY, CDR2 FYNNEI. The CDR3 covers 14 residues. The V gene end was trimmed by 2 bases and the J gene end by 7 bases; junction bases not matched to a gene: 4. The CDR3 region is CASSEHGTGVGYTF. The CDR3 DNA sequence: TGTGCCAGCAGTGAACATGGGACAGGGGTTGGCTACACCTTC.

The sample holds many counts of this clone. The chain recombines TRBV5-1 with TRBJ1-6, with D tentatively TRBD1 (5 bases). The V gene lost 0 bases and the J gene lost 6 bases, with 10 bases spanning the gap. CDR1 is SGHRS, CDR2 YFSETQ, per germline. CDR3 length: 15 amino acids. The CDR3 coding sequence is TGCGCCAGCAGCTTGGCGCAGGGTCGTAATTCACCCCTCCACTTT. Encoded protein: CASSLAQGRNSPLHF.

This clone was counted many times. CDR3 coding DNA: TGCGCCAGCAGCTTGATCCAGGGGGGCAATGAGCAGTTCTTC. Translating gives CASSLIQGGNEQFF. The chain joins TRBV5-1 to TRBJ2-1, with D possibly TRBD1 on 7 matching bases. CDR3 length equals 14 residues. V was clipped by 1 base and J by 6 bases, with 11 bases between them. The germline gives CDR1 SGHRS, CDR2 YFSETQ.